Reported below is one T cell receptor beta chain. Its antigen is still unknown. Nothing much larger sits one base from this clone, and base qualities are not available. The data derive from a study of T cell repertoires in cytomegalovirus infection (dated by TCRdb to the late 2010s). Concerning the study at large: Alongside well-studied HLA-B-restricted epitopes, the peptide stimulations were aimed at recently identified HLA-C-restricted CMV epitopes, whose presentation resists viral immunomodulation. The HLA type of each donor mattered for the analysis, because public TCR beta signatures pointed to carriage of CMV infection along with the matching HLA type.

Study-wide conclusions, independent of this receptor: In the ex vivo response, HLA-C-restricted CMV-specific TCR beta clonotypes were dominant, and in two of eight donors the single most frequent clonotype came from this HLA-C-restricted group. In both this cohort and an independent cohort of some 380 donors, the cumulative frequency of public TCR beta family members distinguished carriers of CMV infection plus the relevant HLA type.

The germline V gene (reference sequence) specifies MNHEY as CDR1 and SMNVEV as CDR2. Between the V and J ends, shortened by 5 bases and 3 bases respectively, the junction contains 8 bases. The CDR3 measures 13 amino acids from cysteine to phenylalanine. Only CDR3 DNA is held: 39 bases, read in frame from base 1. Sequencing took place on an Illumina HiSeq 1500. Clones were called with MiXCR by TCRdb after fastp trimmed the public reads at Q25, and only in-frame beta chains were retained. Rows with one shared CDR3 protein collapse into an entry with the most common genes and DNA. Across this sample there are roughly 990,000 distinct CDR3 sequences, with approximately 31% seen only once. The top ten hold over 12% of the sample. Interpreted using the paper, the treatment or condition label stands for: in vitro stimulation with specific CMV peptide epitopes to enrich CMV-specific T cells.

This TCR was recovered from a human donor in good health (CMV status not recorded). Some clones in this sample may be carry-over from other donors' samples. The chain is assembled from TRBV27 and TRBJ2-1; the D gene identity is not certain. The specimen comprised cultured CD8+ T cells from PBMCs, sampled from culture after CMV antigen stimulation. The sequence in DNA is TGTGCCAGCAGTATCAGCCTCTACAATGAGCAGTTCTTC. The translation is CASSISLYNEQFF.